A selection of T cell receptor beta chains follows, all from one sample in a study of blood T cell repertoires in COVID-19. Using immunoSEQ multiplex PCR, the repertoire was profiled, and TCRdb retains in-frame clones only, with some absent. The repertoire has over 450,000 clones, roughly 89% of them found once; the top ten carry roughly 0.9%. Source material: peripheral blood. The receptors originated from a man between 18 and 35 years old with COVID-19, enrolled during active disease. Both conserved end residues are part of each CDR3. The D gene is left open where the match is weak. The size entry is marked missing in some rows and otherwise reads once, few, many or a size class.

TGTGCCAGCAGCTTGGCCGGGGCGGAGGGAGAGACCCAGTACTTC CASSLAGAEGETQYF TRBJ2-5 . TRBV5-4 .
TGTGCCAGCAGTGACCAGACTCCGGGACAGGGTTACGAGCAGTACTTC CASSDQTPGQGYEQYF TRBJ2-7 . TRBV6-1 TRBD1
TGTGCCAGCAGTTACAGCGGTGCCGCGAACACCGGGGAGCTGTTTTTT CASSYSGAANTGELFF TRBJ2-2 . TRBV6-5 .
TGTGCCAGCAGCCAAGAAGACACGGAACACAATGAGCAGTTCTTC CASSQEDTEHNEQFF TRBJ2-1 . TRBV4-2 .
TGTGCCAGCAGTATGACAGGGGGTAATTCACCCCTCCACTTT CASSMTGGNSPLHF TRBJ1-6 . TRBV6-5 TRBD1
TGTGCCAGCAGCTCCTCCCGGACTAGCGGGGCCTACAATGAGCAGTTCTTC CASSSSRTSGAYNEQFF TRBJ2-1 once TRBV7-9 TRBD2
TGTGCCAGTAGCGGGAGCGGGTATACGCAGTATTTT CASSGSGYTQYF TRBJ2-3 . TRBV25-1 TRBD2
TGTGCCAGCAGTCCCACAGCCACCTACGAGCAGTACTTC CASSPTATYEQYF TRBJ2-7 . TRBV27 .
TGTGCCAGTAGTAGGGACAGTCTTGGGGATGAGCAGTTCTTC CASSRDSLGDEQFF TRBJ2-1 . TRBV19 TRBD1
TGTGCCAGCTCCCTCAGAACGAACACCGGGGAGCTGTTTTTT CASSLRTNTGELFF TRBJ2-2 . TRBV2 .
TGTGCCAGCAGTTACTCGGCAGAACCTGACACCGGGGAGCTGTTTTTT CASSYSAEPDTGELFF TRBJ2-2 once TRBV6-5 .
TGTGCCAGCAGCTCGGACAGGGGCCACGAGCAGTACTTC CASSSDRGHEQYF TRBJ2-7 few TRBV11-2 TRBD1
TGTGCCAGCAGTGTGTTTTTGGGACAGGCTAATCAGCCCCAGCATTTT CASSVFLGQANQPQHF TRBJ1-5 . TRBV6-1 TRBD1
TGTGCCAGTAGTATTTTCGCGGGGGGGACGAGGGGCACAGATACGCAGTATTTT CASSIFAGGTRGTDTQYF TRBJ2-3 . TRBV19 TRBD2
TGCGCCAGCAGCTTGGGGGACAAGAACTACGAGCAGTACTTC CASSLGDKNYEQYF TRBJ2-7 few TRBV5-1 .
TGTGCCAGCAGTCTCAGCGGGGGCTGGGGAGAGACCCAGTACTTC CASSLSGGWGETQYF TRBJ2-5 . TRBV27 TRBD2